The rows below give T cell receptor beta chains drawn from one sample of a study of T-cell memory formation after mild COVID-19. Via MiXCR, TCRdb re-called the 5' RACE reads, giving one row per CDR3 protein. The repertoire holds some 64,000 distinct CDR3 sequences, about a tenth seen once, with around 1.1% in the top ten. Source material: PBMCs or a T cell subset sorted from them (not recorded which). Every receptor here comes from a young man who had mild COVID-19 (a few samples of this study predate the infection). Cell type and time point are not known. The CDR3 runs from the conserved cysteine through the conserved F or W. D genes are given only for firm matches. Size tells how often a clone was seen (once, few, many) or the class of an expanded clone, and some rows leave it out.

len: 13; j_gene: TRBJ1-5; v_gene: TRBV2; abundance: few; d_gene: .; CDR3aa: CASSGGPGQPQHF; CDR3nt: TGTGCCAGCAGCGGGGGACCCGGTCAGCCCCAGCATTTT
len: 16; j_gene: TRBJ2-7; v_gene: TRBV28; abundance: .; d_gene: .; CDR3aa: CASSLEQGLLFYEQYF; CDR3nt: TGTGCCAGCAGTTTAGAACAGGGCTTACTTTTTTACGAGCAGTACTTC
len: 14; j_gene: TRBJ2-7; v_gene: TRBV5-1; abundance: many; d_gene: .; CDR3aa: CASSPIGGRDEQYF; CDR3nt: TGCGCCAGCAGTCCGATTGGGGGGCGCGACGAGCAGTACTTC
len: 13; j_gene: TRBJ1-2; v_gene: TRBV30; abundance: .; d_gene: .; CDR3aa: CAWSVRGYYGYTF; CDR3nt: TGTGCCTGGAGTGTTCGGGGATACTATGGCTACACCTTC
len: 14; j_gene: TRBJ2-7; v_gene: TRBV11-2; abundance: few; d_gene: TRBD2; CDR3aa: CASSLAGGNYEQYF; CDR3nt: TGTGCCAGCAGCCTAGCGGGGGGTAACTACGAGCAGTACTTC
len: 14; j_gene: TRBJ2-5; v_gene: TRBV4-2; abundance: few; d_gene: .; CDR3aa: CASSQDPGPGTQYF; CDR3nt: TGTGCCAGCAGCCAAGATCCGGGGCCTGGGACCCAGTACTTC
len: 14; j_gene: TRBJ2-2; v_gene: TRBV5-1; abundance: few; d_gene: .; CDR3aa: CASSFRGDTGELFF; CDR3nt: TGCGCCAGCAGCTTCAGGGGGGACACCGGGGAGCTGTTTTTT
len: 14; j_gene: TRBJ2-3; v_gene: TRBV11-2; abundance: many; d_gene: .; CDR3aa: CASSLGGGPDTQYF; CDR3nt: TGTGCCAGCAGCTTAGGGGGGGGCCCAGATACGCAGTATTTT
len: 15; j_gene: TRBJ2-3; v_gene: TRBV5-1; abundance: .; d_gene: TRBD1; CDR3aa: CASSLMDRGTDTQYF; CDR3nt: TGCGCCAGCAGCTTGATGGACAGGGGAACAGATACGCAGTATTTT
len: 14; j_gene: TRBJ2-7; v_gene: TRBV12-3/TRBV12-4; abundance: .; d_gene: .; CDR3aa: CASSLGFAPYEQYF; CDR3nt: TGTGCCAGCAGTTTAGGGTTCGCCCCCTACGAGCAGTACTTC
len: 14; j_gene: TRBJ2-7; v_gene: TRBV11-2; abundance: few; d_gene: TRBD2; CDR3aa: CASTAGTSGYEQYF; CDR3nt: TGTGCCAGCACCGCCGGGACTAGCGGCTACGAGCAGTACTTC
len: 14; j_gene: TRBJ1-1; v_gene: TRBV7-2; abundance: many; d_gene: .; CDR3aa: CASSLVGENTEAFF; CDR3nt: TGTGCCAGCAGCTTAGTGGGGGAGAACACTGAAGCTTTCTTT
len: 13; j_gene: TRBJ2-5; v_gene: TRBV30; abundance: few; d_gene: .; CDR3aa: CAWTPFGRETQYF; CDR3nt: TGTGCCTGGACCCCTTTTGGGAGGGAGACCCAGTACTTC
len: 17; j_gene: TRBJ1-5; v_gene: TRBV20-1; abundance: .; d_gene: .; CDR3aa: CSAPDTDRFYSNQPQHF; CDR3nt: TGCAGTGCTCCAGACACCGACAGATTCTATAGCAATCAGCCCCAGCATTTT
len: 11; j_gene: TRBJ2-7; v_gene: TRBV2; abundance: .; d_gene: .; CDR3aa: CASSDRYEQYF; CDR3nt: TGTGCCAGCAGTGATCGGTACGAGCAGTACTTC
len: 12; j_gene: TRBJ2-3; v_gene: TRBV4-1; abundance: many; d_gene: .; CDR3aa: CASSQRDDTQYF; CDR3nt: TGCGCCAGCAGCCAAAGGGATGATACGCAGTATTTT
len: 18; j_gene: TRBJ2-2; v_gene: TRBV11-3; abundance: many; d_gene: .; CDR3aa: CASSLAHGGSLITGELFF; CDR3nt: TGTGCCAGCAGCTTAGCCCATGGGGGTAGCCTGATCACCGGGGAGCTGTTTTTT
len: 15; j_gene: TRBJ2-2; v_gene: TRBV7-9; abundance: few; d_gene: .; CDR3aa: CASSLTSSVTGELFF; CDR3nt: TGTGCCAGCAGCCTGACTAGTTCGGTCACCGGGGAGCTGTTTTTT